The 26 T cell receptor beta chains reported below all come from one sample, sequenced in a study of shared clonotypes between healthy human individuals. Generated by immunoSEQ multiplex PCR, the TCRdb table keeps only in-frame clones and is missing some. The sample has about 2.1 million clones; just under 95% are singletons. CD45RO-negative, CCR7-selected cells formed the naive CD8 fraction, which excluded terminally differentiated effector memory CD45RA+ cells. Material for sequencing was naive CD8+ T cells from PBMCs. These TCRs come from a man aged 18 to 29 in good health. Some clones in this sample may be carry-over from other donors' samples.

The chain has TRBV4-3 and TRBJ2-5; 13 bases agree with TRBD2. With 1 base clipped from V and 5 bases from J, the junction kept 7 bases outside the gene matches. The CDR3 runs 17 residues. The V gene's germline CDR1 is LGHNA and CDR2 YSLEER. CDR3 residues: CASSQVTSGRALETQYF. CDR3 sequence (DNA): TGCGCCAGCAGCCAAGTAACTAGCGGGAGGGCCCTTGAGACCCAGTACTTC.

The V and J genes are TRBV4-3 and TRBJ2-7; D may match TRBD1 or TRBD2 (5 bases each). Trimming cost V 0 bases and J 0 bases, with 12 bases left between them. The germline CDR1 and CDR2 sequences are LGHNA and YSLEER. The CDR3 sequence is 16 residues long. CDR3: CASSQDEGTVSYEQYF. The CDR3 nucleotides read TGCGCCAGCAGCCAAGATGAGGGGACGGTCTCCTACGAGCAGTACTTC.

As concerns this clone: Other DNA sequences from this sample encode an identical CDR3 as well. The V and J genes are TRBV14 and TRBJ2-7, with D possibly TRBD1 on 6 matching bases. The germline V gene encodes CDR1 SGHDN and CDR2 FVKESK. CDR3 length: 12 residues. V lost 3 bases, J lost 6 bases, and 9 bases lay in between. The DNA of the CDR3 is TGTGCCAGCAGCCAGGCAGGGGTCGAGCAGTACTTC. Protein: CASSQAGVEQYF.

V gene TRBV6-1 combines with J gene TRBJ2-1, with D perhaps TRBD1 (7 bases). Germline CDR1 and CDR2: MNHNS and SASEGT. Deletions cut 4 bases from V and 0 bases from J, with 16 bases between. The CDR3 covers 17 residues. CDR3 in DNA: TGTGCCAGCAGTGCCAGGGGGGCCCTGAGCTCCTACAATGAGCAGTTCTTC. Translation: CASSARGALSSYNEQFF.

Points on this clone: Other DNA sequences in this sample translate to the same CDR3. This chain connects TRBV9 to TRBJ2-2, with D unclear. CDR1 and CDR2 from the germline V gene are SGDLS and YYNGEE. Trimming removed 0 bases at V and 5 bases at J, with 5 bases between. This CDR3 is built from 13 residues. The CDR3 DNA sequence: TGTGCCAGCAGCGTAGCGCGGACCGGGGAGCTGTTTTTT. Its translation: CASSVARTGELFF.

The rearrangement uses TRBV7-9 and TRBJ1-2, with 7 bases aligning to TRBD1. This CDR3 contains 14 residues. Germline CDR1 SEHNR, CDR2 FQNEAQ (reference sequence). After removal of 4 bases from V and 3 bases from J, the junction contained 5 bases not matched to a gene. The CDR3 protein is CASSSTGADYGYTF. CDR3 DNA: TGTGCCAGCAGCTCAACAGGGGCGGACTATGGCTACACCTTC.

The rearrangement links TRBV9 to TRBJ2-7; 7 bases agree with TRBD1. Germline CDR1 SGDLS, CDR2 YYNGEE. The CDR3 has 15 residues. With 4 bases clipped from V and 4 bases from J, the junction kept 11 bases outside the gene matches. In DNA, the CDR3 is TGTGCCAGCAGCCCCTTTAGGGACAGCCGATACGAGCAGTACTTC. Encoded protein: CASSPFRDSRYEQYF. The full variable domain, with the rest looked up from reference TRBV9 and TRBJ2-7, is DSGVTQTPKHLITATGQRVTLRCSPRSGDLSVYWYQQSLDQGLQFLIQYYNGEERAKGNILERFSAQQFPDLHSELNLSSLELGDSALYFCASSPFRDSRYEQYFGPGTRLTVT.

V and J are TRBV2 and TRBJ2-2, with D uncertain. CDR3 length: 15 residues. V was cut by 1 base and J by 3 bases, with 9 bases left in between. Germline assignment: CDR1 SNHLY and CDR2 FYNNEI. CDR3 sequence (DNA): TGTGCCAGCAGTGAAGACGGCAGATACACCGGGGAGCTGTTTTTT. It specifies CASSEDGRYTGELFF.

This chain joins TRBV19 and TRBJ2-7; the D call may be TRBD1 or TRBD2 (6 bases each). The ends were cut back, 7 bases at V and 4 bases at J, with 14 bases in the middle. CDR1 and CDR2 from the germline V gene are LNHDA and SQIVND (reference sequence). This CDR3 spans 13 amino acids. Here the CDR3 reads CASKEGGRYEQYF. Here the CDR3 DNA reads TGTGCCAGTAAGGAAGGGGGGAGGTACGAGCAGTACTTC.

The genes are TRBV19 and TRBJ1-1, with D maybe TRBD1 (5 bases). CDR3 size: 16 residues. The V end lost 5 bases, the J end lost 1 base, and 17 bases lay between the germline ends. Germline V gives CDR1 LNHDA, CDR2 SQIVND (reference sequence). CDR3 in DNA: TGTGCCAGTAGTGCTGGAGGGGTATGGGGGAACACTGAAGCTTTCTTT. Protein sequence: CASSAGGVWGNTEAFF.

Worth noting for this clone: Other DNA sequences from this sample encode an identical CDR3 as well. V and J are TRBV4-1 and TRBJ2-7, with D uncertain. CDR3 length equals 14 residues. V was clipped by 0 bases and J by 0 bases, with 6 bases between them. CDR1 MGHRA and CDR2 YSYEKL come from the germline V gene. The CDR3 DNA reads TGCGCCAGCAGCCAAGACCCGAGCTCCTACGAGCAGTACTTC. It codes for CASSQDPSSYEQYF.

This chain uses TRBV7-2 with TRBJ2-3; 7 bases agree with TRBD2. Germline V gives CDR1 SGHTA, CDR2 FQGNSA. This CDR3 region has 17 residues. The V and J ends lost 2 bases and 2 bases, in that order; junction bases with no gene match: 10. In DNA form, the CDR3 reads TGTGCCAGCAGCTTATTTCCGGGAGGAGACCACACAGATACGCAGTATTTT. Translating gives CASSLFPGGDHTDTQYF.

A remark on this clone: One end of the junction varies from germline; a read error may be responsible. The chain carries TRBV5-4 and TRBJ1-2, with 7 bases lining up with TRBD1. Germline V gene sequence: CDR1 SGHNT, CDR2 YYREEE (reference sequence). CDR3 length equals 11 residues. CDR3 coding DNA: TGTGCCAGCAGCTGGGGGACAGCCTGGTCCTTC. It yields the protein CASSWGTAWSF.

This sequence joins TRBV7-6 and TRBJ2-1, with TRBD2 matching 9 bases. This CDR3 is 15 amino acids long. Germline-derived CDR1 and CDR2 are SGHVS and FNYEAQ. Losses at the gene ends were 5 bases for V and 5 bases for J; bases not matched to a gene: 7. CDR3 nucleotides: TGTGCCAGCAGCCCAGGACTAGCGAGCCACAATGAGCAGTTCTTC. Translating gives CASSPGLASHNEQFF.

The J gene is TRBJ2-7, the V gene TRBV11-3; tentative D call: TRBD2 (5 bases). CDR3 length equals 13 residues. Germline V gene data show CDR1 as SGHNT and CDR2 as YENEEA. With 0 bases removed from V and 4 bases from J, the gap between germline ends came to 7 bases. CDR3 region: CASSLEAEYEQYF. The CDR3 nucleotides read TGTGCCAGCAGCTTAGAAGCGGAATACGAGCAGTACTTC.

The CDR3 sequence is CASSQGARDEQYF. For the CDR3, the DNA is TGTGCCAGCAGTCAGGGGGCGCGGGACGAGCAGTACTTC. The chain joins TRBV6-5 to TRBJ2-7; 8 nucleotides agree with TRBD1. Germline assignment: CDR1 MNHEY and CDR2 SVGAGI. The V and J ends lost 5 bases and 5 bases, in that order; junction bases with no gene match: 5. The CDR3 has 13 residues.

The V and J genes are TRBV21-1 and TRBJ1-5; the table's TRBD1 call for D was not verified on the DNA. TRBV21-1 is a pseudogene. CDR3 length: 18 residues. The CDR3 is CASSKGTGPIRYNQPQHF. The CDR3 nucleotides are TGTGCCAGCAGCAAAGGGACAGGCCCCATCCGGTACAATCAGCCCCAGCATTTT.

The gene calls are TRBV19 and TRBJ2-5, with D tentatively TRBD2 (6 bases). The CDR3 consists of 15 residues. The V gene lost 3 bases and the J gene lost 6 bases, with 17 bases spanning the gap. Germline loops: CDR1 LNHDA, CDR2 SQIVND (reference sequence). The CDR3, as DNA: TGTGCCAGTAGTATCGGTGCGGGACCGATAAAGACCCAGTACTTC. Amino acids: CASSIGAGPIKTQYF.

CDR3 nucleotide sequence: TGTGCCAGCACCCGCGGGGCAGGAAGGGAGACCCAGTACTTC. Encoded protein: CASTRGAGRETQYF. This rearrangement joins TRBV28 to TRBJ2-5; the D gene is possibly TRBD2 (6 bases). The CDR3 is 14 amino acids. Trimming stripped 7 bases from V and 5 bases from J, with 17 bases between. Germline V lookup: CDR1 MDHEN, CDR2 SYDVKM.

This chain uses TRBV6-4 with TRBJ2-5; possibly TRBD1 for D (6 bases). V shed 6 bases and J shed 1 base, with 9 bases lying between them. The CDR3 consists of 13 residues. CDR1 and CDR2 (germline): MRHNA, SNTAGT. The CDR3 DNA sequence: TGTGCCAGCAGCGACAGGTCCCAAGAGACCCAGTACTTC. Residues: CASSDRSQETQYF.

This chain uses TRBV7-9 with TRBJ2-7; possible D gene TRBD1, 5 bases. V was cut by 1 base and J by 2 bases, with 12 bases left in between. Germline V lookup: CDR1 SEHNR, CDR2 FQNEAQ (reference sequence). CDR3 length: 15 amino acids. The CDR3 sequence: CASSLDWGPTYEQYF. The CDR3, as DNA: TGTGCCAGCAGCTTAGACTGGGGCCCAACCTACGAGCAGTACTTC.

This rearrangement joins TRBV29-1 to TRBJ1-2; D possibly corresponds to TRBD1 (5 bases). Germline-derived CDR1 and CDR2 are SQVTM and ANQGSEA. Trimming removed 7 bases at V and 3 bases at J, with 12 bases between. The CDR3 is 12 residues long. DNA of the CDR3: TGCAGCGCCGGATGGGGGGACTATGGCTACACCTTC. It yields the protein CSAGWGDYGYTF.

The chain employs TRBV19 and TRBJ1-2, with 9 bases lining up with TRBD1. The germline gives CDR1 LNHDA, CDR2 SQIVND (reference sequence). This CDR3 has 14 residues. V gave up 3 bases and J gave up 5 bases; unmatched junction bases: 4. The CDR3, as DNA: TGTGCCAGTAGTATCGGGACAGGGAATTATGGCTACACCTTC. Amino acids: CASSIGTGNYGYTF. The full variable domain, in which reference TRBV19 and TRBJ1-2 provide the parts outside the CDR3, is DGGITQSPKYLFRKEGQNVTLSCEQNLNHDAMYWYRQDPGQGLRLIYYSQIVNDFQKGDIAEGYSVSREKKESFPLTVTSAQKNPTAFYLCASSIGTGNYGYTFGSGTRLTVV.

In nucleotides, the CDR3 is TGTGCCAGCAGTGACTTAACGGCGGCCTACGAGCAGTACTTC. Protein: CASSDLTAAYEQYF. The V and J genes are TRBV7-2 and TRBJ2-7; D is uncertain. V lost 6 bases and J lost 2, with 14 bases in between. CDR3 length: 14 residues. Germline V gives CDR1 SGHTA, CDR2 FQGNSA.

CDR3 sequence: CATSTGASAKNIQYF. The CDR3 coding sequence is TGTGCCACCAGCACGGGCGCCTCGGCCAAAAACATTCAGTACTTC. The rearrangement uses TRBV15 and TRBJ2-4; D is ambiguous. Looked up from germline, CDR1 is LNHNV and CDR2 is YYDKDF (reference sequence). The V end lost 4 bases, the J end lost 1 base, and 11 bases lay between the germline ends. The CDR3 is 15 amino acids.

This rearrangement joins TRBV27 to TRBJ2-7, with D possibly being TRBD1 (5 bases). Germline V CDR1 and CDR2: MNHEY, SMNVEV (reference sequence). There are 16 residues in the CDR3. Trimming removed 4 bases at V and 2 bases at J, with 18 bases between. In DNA form, the CDR3 reads TGTGCCAGCAGTTGGTCAAGGGGCCCCTTCCCCTACGAGCAGTACTTC. It translates to CASSWSRGPFPYEQYF.